Listed here are 12 T cell receptor beta chains from one sample, sequenced in a study of spatial heterogeneity in lung cancer. TCRdb recomputed calls from the 5' RACE reads with MiXCR, one row per CDR3 protein. The table lists more than 6,500 distinct CDR3 sequences, 3% to 4.5% of them singletons, with 20% to 30% in the top ten. This sample's time point: sample taken at primary tumor resection. Unsorted samples of tumor, nontumor lung or frozen PBMC had their whole RNA sequenced. Sequences were derived from normal lung tissue next to the tumor, sampled at surgery. The receptors shown here come from a female donor with early-stage non-small cell lung cancer.

This clonotype was observed a single time. This beta chain lies outside the target of a library built for alpha chains; its clone size means little. The chain is built from TRBV7-9 and TRBJ1-4; TRBD1 matches 9 bases. Germline V lookup: CDR1 SEHNR, CDR2 FQNEAQ (reference sequence). J was trimmed by 10 bases and V by 5 bases; bases with no gene match: 8. The CDR3 has 14 residues. The CDR3 protein is CASSMTGGERKLFF. The CDR3 region has the DNA TGTGCCAGCAGCATGACAGGGGGAGAAAGAAAACTGTTTTTT.

About this clonotype itself: Since the library was made to target alpha chains, this beta chain is a stray read and its abundance is not meaningful. The V call is TRBV20-1, the J call TRBJ2-3; 7 nucleotides align to TRBD2. Germline V CDR1 and CDR2: DFQATT, SNEGSKA (reference sequence). The trim removed 0 bases at V and 4 bases at J, leaving 4 bases unmatched. The CDR3 runs 14 residues. CDR3 sequence (DNA): TGCAGTGCTAGAGATAGCCGGGGGGCAGATACGCAGTATTTT. It yields the protein CSARDSRGADTQYF.

Relative to its sample, this clonotype is medium-sized (0.01 to 0.1%). Since it is a stray read in a library aimed at alpha chains, this beta chain has a size that is not meaningful. The chain uses TRBV7-9 and TRBJ2-5; unclear D gene. Germline values: CDR1 SEHNR, CDR2 FQNEAQ (reference sequence). V was trimmed by 3 bases and J by 5 bases, leaving 7 bases between them. The CDR3 has 12 residues. This CDR3 is CASSLFVETQYF. The DNA of the CDR3 is TGTGCCAGCAGCTTGTTTGTGGAGACCCAGTACTTC.

This clonotype was observed many times. In a library made to pick up alpha chains, this beta chain is a stray read with a size that means little. This CDR3 reads CSVRLGGVRSYTF. The CDR3 nucleotides read TGCAGCGTTCGATTAGGCGGGGTGAGGAGCTACACCTTC. J is TRBJ1-2 and V is TRBV29-1, with unresolved D. From germline, CDR1 is SQVTM and CDR2 ANQGSEA. V was shortened by 5 bases and J by 9 bases, with 19 bases between the two germline ends. The CDR3 consists of 13 residues.

This clonotype showed up many times. Little can be read into the size of this beta chain, an off-target read in a library designed for alpha chains. This chain connects TRBV20-1 to TRBJ2-1, with a weak D call TRBD2 (6 bases). V shed 1 base and J shed 8 bases, with 18 bases lying between them. The CDR3 is made up of 15 amino acids. CDR1 and CDR2 from the germline V gene are DFQATT and SNEGSKA (reference sequence). In nucleotides, the CDR3 is TGCAGTGCTAGAGGGGGGACTTGGTGGGACTATGAGCAGTTCTTC. It specifies CSARGGTWWDYEQFF.

This clonotype showed up just once. This beta chain came through as a stray read in a library set up for alpha chains, and its size says little. CDR3 residues: CASLTGWNTEAFF. DNA of the CDR3: TGTGCCAGCCTGACAGGGTGGAACACTGAAGCTTTCTTT. The rearrangement joins TRBV2 to TRBJ1-1; 7 bases match TRBD1. This CDR3 comprises 13 residues. Germline assignment: CDR1 SNHLY and CDR2 FYNNEI. The ends lost 8 bases at V and 1 base at J; junction bases unmatched: 4.

By sample fraction, this clonotype is medium-sized. The size of this beta chain means little, since it is a stray read in a library made for alpha chains. The chain joins TRBV28 to TRBJ2-1; 9 bases fit TRBD1. The CDR3 extends over 14 amino acids. CDR1 and CDR2 from the germline V gene are MDHEN and SYDVKM. The ends lost 7 bases at V and 6 bases at J; junction bases unmatched: 7. The CDR3 nucleotides are TGTGCCAGCATACAGGGGGCGAGGGCCAATGAGCAGTTCTTC. Amino acid sequence: CASIQGARANEQFF.

About this clonotype itself: Little can be read into the size of this beta chain, an off-target read in a library designed for alpha chains. The J gene is TRBJ2-5, the V gene TRBV30; D unclear. Germline V gene sequence: CDR1 GTSNPN, CDR2 SVGIG (reference sequence). Trimming pared 2 bases from V and 4 bases from J, leaving 2 bases between. This CDR3 comprises 10 residues. The CDR3 spells CAWSRETQYF. As DNA, the CDR3 is TGTGCCTGGAGTAGAGAGACCCAGTACTTC.

By share, this clonotype ranks as medium-sized. This beta chain came through as a stray read in a library set up for alpha chains, and its size says little. The V gene is TRBV5-4, the J gene TRBJ2-1, with TRBD1 matching 7 bases. With V trimmed by 4 bases and J by 0 bases, 4 bases remained unmatched. Germline values: CDR1 SGHNT, CDR2 YYREEE (reference sequence). There are 15 residues in the CDR3. The CDR3 DNA is TGTGCCAGCAGCCCCGGACAGGACTCCTACAATGAGCAGTTCTTC. This codes for CASSPGQDSYNEQFF.

Ten or more counts support this clonotype. Because this beta chain is a stray read in a library intended to capture alpha chains, its abundance should not be given much weight. The gene calls are TRBV29-1 and TRBJ1-2; 9 nucleotides match TRBD1. Trimming cost V 2 bases and J 4 bases; bases outside gene matches: 2. Germline V gene data show CDR1 as SQVTM and CDR2 as ANQGSEA. The CDR3 covers 13 residues. The chain's CDR3 is CSVERTGVYGYTF. In DNA form, the CDR3 reads TGCAGCGTTGAAAGGACAGGGGTCTATGGCTACACCTTC.

Many counts were recorded for this clonotype. This beta chain appears as a stray read in a library generated for alpha chains; its size is not informative. V gene TRBV7-9 combines with J gene TRBJ2-1; 7 bases are shared with TRBD1. Germline V gene lookup returns CDR1 SEHNR and CDR2 FQNEAQ (reference sequence). V lost 1 base to trimming and J lost 0 bases; unmatched junction nucleotides: 3. This CDR3 is built from 16 residues. Here the CDR3 DNA reads TGTGCCAGCAGCTTAGGAGCAGGGGGCTCCTACAATGAGCAGTTCTTC. This gives the protein CASSLGAGGSYNEQFF.

This clonotype has at least ten counts. This beta chain appears as a stray read in a library generated for alpha chains; its size is not informative. The chain employs TRBV2 and TRBJ2-5; unclear D gene. The CDR3 extends over 12 amino acids. Germline V gene sequence: CDR1 SNHLY, CDR2 FYNNEI. Trimming stripped 5 bases from V and 5 bases from J, with 9 bases between. CDR3 in amino acids: CASSFIEETQYF. As DNA, the CDR3 is TGTGCCAGCAGTTTCATAGAGGAGACCCAGTACTTC.